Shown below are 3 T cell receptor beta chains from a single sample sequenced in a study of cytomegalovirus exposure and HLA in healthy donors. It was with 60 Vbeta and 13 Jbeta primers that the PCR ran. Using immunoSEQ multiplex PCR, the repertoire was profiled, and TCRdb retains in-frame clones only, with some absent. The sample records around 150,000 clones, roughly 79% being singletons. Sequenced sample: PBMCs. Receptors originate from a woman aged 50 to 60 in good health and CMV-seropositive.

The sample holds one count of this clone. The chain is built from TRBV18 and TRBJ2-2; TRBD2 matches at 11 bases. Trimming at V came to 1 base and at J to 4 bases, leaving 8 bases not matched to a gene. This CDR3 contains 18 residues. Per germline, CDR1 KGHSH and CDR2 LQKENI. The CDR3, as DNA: TGTGCCAGCTCACCACTGGTACTAGCGGGGGTCCGCACCGGGGAGCTGTTTTTT. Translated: CASSPLVLAGVRTGELFF.

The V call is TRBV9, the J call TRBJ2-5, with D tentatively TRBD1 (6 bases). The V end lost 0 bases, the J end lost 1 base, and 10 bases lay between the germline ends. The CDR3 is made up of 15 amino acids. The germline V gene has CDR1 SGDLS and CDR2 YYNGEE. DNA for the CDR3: TGTGCCAGCAGCGTAGCTGCAGGGGTCCAAGAGACCCAGTACTTC. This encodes CASSVAAGVQETQYF.

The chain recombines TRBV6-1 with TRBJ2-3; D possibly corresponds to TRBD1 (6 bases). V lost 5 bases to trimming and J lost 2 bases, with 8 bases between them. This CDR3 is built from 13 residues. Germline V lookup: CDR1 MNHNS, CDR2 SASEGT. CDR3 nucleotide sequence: TGTGCCAGCAGTAGGACAGTCACAGATACGCAGTATTTT. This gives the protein CASSRTVTDTQYF.